Here is one T cell receptor beta chain with its context. Authors' analysis steps: Nucleated cell number was recorded as an estimate derived from reference gene primer amplification. Clones were read by immunoSEQ multiplex PCR, and TCRdb kept only the in-frame ones, dropping some. The V and J calls and clone size come from that table; D and trimming were worked out from the DNA. This sample has 470,000 or so clones, with around 88% found just once. This record comes from a study of blood T cell repertoires in COVID-19. Study in general: Spain, Italy and the United States supplied samples that represented acute and convalescent COVID-19. Sources were T cells, B-cell-depleted T cells, or PBMCs; the material itself was cDNA or gDNA.

Source material: peripheral blood. The sequence was obtained from a woman between 25 and 40 years old with acute or convalescent COVID-19.

CDR3 nucleotide sequence: TGTGCCATCAGTGATGGGGACGGGGGGCTAAGTTCACCCCTCCACTTT. Its translation: CAISDGDGGLSSPLHF. V gene TRBV10-3 combines with J gene TRBJ1-6; D may be TRBD1 (6 bases). Per germline, CDR1 ENHRY and CDR2 SYGVKD. The V and J ends lost 3 bases and 9 bases respectively, with 18 bases between them. This CDR3 is 16 amino acids long.